This T cell receptor (beta chain) appears in the sequencing data of a study of identical twins. Of note for this clonotype: Its antigen is unknown.

This CDR3 spans 17 amino acids. V lost 0 bases to trimming and J lost 6 bases; unmatched junction nucleotides: 10. Germline V CDR1 and CDR2: SGHRS, YFSETQ. Whole-study results and caveats: Conclusions relied on cross-sectional statistical analysis, not following the same donors.

In TCRdb, the 5' RACE reads were re-called with MiXCR into one record per CDR3 protein. The sample lists under 1 million distinct CDR3 sequences; roughly an eighth were seen once. The sample was also linked to a second study, of yellow fever vaccine responses in identical twins.

This receptor was taken from a young woman in good health. The chain combines TRBV5-1 with TRBJ2-1; 9 positions match TRBD1. What was sequenced was PBMCs. CDR3 nucleotide sequence: TGCGCCAGCAGCTTGGCACAGGGGGCGCGGGGGTTCAATGAGCAGTTCTTC. It encodes CASSLAQGARGFNEQFF.